A selection of T cell receptor beta chains follows, all from one sample in a study of a mutant IDH1 vaccine in newly diagnosed glioma. These receptors' targets are unknown. Method: immunoSEQ multiplex PCR; TCRdb's copy keeps in-frame clones and lacks some. The sample lists approximately 50,000 clones, around 85% occurring once. This sample comprised PBMCs, obtained from a glioma patient whose treatment included an IDH1 peptide vaccine. The receptors shown here come from a man aged 35 to 55 with glioma. Both conserved end residues are part of each CDR3.

V gene	J gene	CDR3 protein
TRBV10-3	TRBJ2-7	CAISESARRGYEQYF
TRBV20-1	TRBJ1-2	CSAIKDYGYTF
TRBV18	TRBJ1-1	CASSPPGQNTEAFF
TRBV11-2	TRBJ2-2	CASSLGLPNTGELFF
TRBV7-2	TRBJ2-7	CASSPMRGVVEQYF
TRBV4-3	TRBJ2-1	CASSQDTSGSNEQFF
TRBV6-6	TRBJ2-4	CASTPMGGDIQYF
TRBV7-7	TRBJ2-7	CASSPGTGGHNEQYF
TRBV6-6	TRBJ1-3	CASSYPGESSGNTIYF
TRBV9	TRBJ2-7	CASSKGYEQYF
TRBV7-9	TRBJ2-1	CASSNRPSYNEQFF
TRBV5-1	TRBJ2-7	CASRPGRGYEQYF
TRBV7-9	TRBJ1-3	CASSSDGSSGNTIYF
TRBV27	TRBJ2-7	CASSLLVGSGRNAYEQYF
TRBV7-9	TRBJ2-7	CASSFSGRNPYEQYF
TRBV27	TRBJ2-7	CASSPLGGLHEQYF
TRBV25-1	TRBJ2-3	CASSEYSGPSGLTDTQYF
TRBV29-1	TRBJ2-7	CSVLISSYEQYF